The clone carrying this T cell receptor (beta chain) was counted between two and nine times. Here the gene names and germline are mouse. Sequencing ends 1 residue short of the CDR3 end; the germline J gene provides the rest. Other DNA sequences in the sample encode the same CDR3. Per germline, CDR1 KGHPV and CDR2 FQNQEV (reference sequence). The CDR3 is 14 residues long. V lost 2 bases and J 0 bases, leaving 5 bases between the germline ends. The entry originates in a study of tissue T cells after allogeneic stem cell transplantation. The assay was immunoSEQ multiplex PCR, and TCRdb's table has in-frame clones only and misses some. The repertoire consists of 7,500 to 10,000 clones, with under 55% occurring once and the leading ten covering 7.4%. The time point is: mouse harvest day 7 after allogeneic transplant. Tail vein injection delivered 10^7 T-cell-depleted bone marrow cells and 10^6 splenic CD5+ T cells.

The V call is TRBV26, the J call TRBJ1-3; D call uncertain. The sequence came from a female BALB/c mouse given C57BL/6 T cells with graft-versus-host disease after an allogeneic hematopoietic cell transplant. Sequencing was performed on gut tissue. This CDR3 reads CASSLGDSGNTLYF. CDR3 bases read: TGTGCCAGCAGTCTGGGGGATTCTGGAAATACGCTCTAT.